Below are 10 T cell receptor beta chains sequenced from a single sample in a study of cytomegalovirus exposure and HLA in healthy donors (TCRdb year 2017). The library was made by the immunoSEQ multiplex PCR assay. The multiplex PCR relied on a mix of 60 forward primers for TCR Vbeta segments and 13 reverse primers for TCR Jbeta segments. In its TCRdb copy, this immuneACCESS table keeps in-frame sequences only and misses some clones. Where compared with another copy, unresolved V genes explain less than half of these, and the others have no known cause. Counted in this sample were some 160,000 clones; over 80% of them appeared once. The top ten clonotypes cover 1.5% to 1.7% of the sample. Sequenced material: PBMCs. The receptor source for this set is a woman aged 18-29 years in good health and CMV-seronegative.

This sequence joins TRBV6-5 and TRBJ1-2, with 8 bases aligning to TRBD1. The CDR3 runs 13 residues. Trimming cost V 10 bases and J 0 bases; bases outside gene matches: 4. The germline V gene has CDR1 MNHEY and CDR2 SVGAGI. CDR3 nucleotides: TGTGCCACGCAGGGGGCGCCTAACTATGGCTACACCTTC. Amino acid sequence: CATQGAPNYGYTF.

V gene TRBV5-1 combines with J gene TRBJ1-2; D uncertain. Trimming shortened V by 0 bases and J by 2 bases, and 5 bases separated the two germline ends. The germline V gene has CDR1 SGHRS and CDR2 YFSETQ. The CDR3 has 13 amino acids. CDR3 nucleotides: TGCGCCAGCAGCTTGGGGGAGAACTATGGCTACACCTTC. Its protein product is CASSLGENYGYTF.

CDR3 coding DNA: TGTGCCTGGAGTGTACACAGGGTTCGATACGAGCAGTACTTC. Translated, it gives CAWSVHRVRYEQYF. The rearrangement uses TRBV30 and TRBJ2-7, with TRBD1 as a possible D gene (6 bases). This CDR3 is 14 amino acids long. Germline assignment: CDR1 GTSNPN and CDR2 SVGIG (reference sequence). The V and J ends lost 0 bases and 4 bases respectively, with 13 bases between them. The full variable domain, with the rest looked up from reference TRBV30 and TRBJ2-7, is SQTIHQWPATLVQPVGSPLSLECTVEGTSNPNLYWYRQAAGRGLQLLFYSVGIGQISSEVPQNLSASRPQDRQFILSSKKLLLSDSGFYLCAWSVHRVRYEQYFGPGTRLTVT.

The chain is built from TRBV11-3 and TRBJ2-1; unclear D gene. V was cut by 1 base and J by 8 bases, with 9 bases left in between. CDR3 size: 13 residues. Germline CDR1 SGHNT, CDR2 YENEEA. The DNA of the CDR3 is TGTGCCAGCAGCTTAGGGCAGGTGCATGAGCAGTTCTTC. This encodes CASSLGQVHEQFF.

This clone was observed a single time. The V gene is TRBV7-3, the J gene TRBJ2-1; 12 positions match TRBD2. CDR1 and CDR2 from the germline V gene are SGHTA and FQGTGA. The CDR3 length is 19 residues. V lost 4 bases, J lost 7 bases, and 17 bases stayed unmatched. CDR3 region: CASSSKLAGGTCRQNEQFF. CDR3 nucleotides: TGTGCCAGCAGCTCCAAGCTAGCGGGGGGGACCTGTCGGCAAAATGAGCAGTTCTTC.

This rearrangement joins TRBV15 to TRBJ1-2; TRBD1 matches 9 bases. There are 17 residues in the CDR3. Unmatched junction bases numbered 9, after V lost 0 bases and J lost 4 bases. Germline assignment: CDR1 LNHNV and CDR2 YYDKDF (reference sequence). The CDR3 DNA sequence: TGTGCCACCAGCAGAGATTTACAGGGGGCGCTGGGCTATGGCTACACCTTC. This encodes CATSRDLQGALGYGYTF.

V gene TRBV27 combines with J gene TRBJ2-3; D is possibly TRBD2 (6 bases). V shed 1 base and J shed 3 bases, with 11 bases lying between them. Germline CDR1 and CDR2: MNHEY and SMNVEV (reference sequence). The CDR3 loop spans 15 amino acids. DNA of the CDR3: TGTGCCAGCAGTTTATTGGACTATAGGACAGATACGCAGTATTTT. Its translation is CASSLLDYRTDTQYF.

This chain links TRBV7-8 with TRBJ2-7, with TRBD2 identical over 9 bases. The CDR3 runs 16 residues. Germline values: CDR1 SGHVS, CDR2 FQNEAQ. V trimming: 1 base; J trimming: 5 bases; junction bases outside the gene matches: 9. The CDR3 DNA reads TGTGCCAGCAGCTTAGATATGGGACTAGCTGGCCACGAGCAGTACTTC. It yields the protein CASSLDMGLAGHEQYF.

The rearrangement links TRBV7-6 to TRBJ2-1; 15 nucleotides match TRBD2. The trim removed 5 bases at V and 8 bases at J, leaving 4 bases unmatched. The CDR3 spans 15 residues. The germline gives CDR1 SGHVS, CDR2 FNYEAQ. The CDR3 sequence: CASSPWTSGGDEQFF. The CDR3 region has the DNA TGTGCCAGCAGCCCGTGGACTAGCGGGGGGGATGAGCAGTTCTTC.

The genes are TRBV30 and TRBJ1-2; TRBD1 matches 8 bases. The CDR3 loop spans 12 amino acids. Germline V gene lookup returns CDR1 GTSNPN and CDR2 SVGIG (reference sequence). After removal of 2 bases from V and 7 bases from J, the junction contained 3 bases not matched to a gene. The CDR3 nucleotides are TGTGCCTGGAGTCAGGGGGCTGCTGGCTACACCTTC. Its translation is CAWSQGAAGYTF.